This entry is about one TCR beta chain. The antigen remains unidentified. Germline V CDR1 and CDR2: SGHRS, YFSETQ. Between the trimmed V and J ends, which lost 2 bases and 5 bases, there was a span of 13 bases. This CDR3 is built from 15 residues. This table comes from immunoSEQ multiplex PCR, and its TCRdb copy is limited to in-frame clones, with some not included. The repertoire holds about 110,000 clones, with around 96% as singletons. This sample is part of a study of T cell responses to AZD1222 COVID-19 vaccine. Findings of the study overall: The span of vaccine-associated CD4 TCRs extended across spike, with dominance at 160-218 and 743-854. Receipt of two AZD1222 doses was followed by a rise in Spike-specific TCR breadth and depth. Sampling captured repertoires only after the peak T cell response.

This specimen was peripheral blood, taken on day 0 of AZD1222 vaccination. The receptor's source is an adult in good health. The chain combines TRBV5-1 with TRBJ2-2; D is undetermined. The CDR3 nucleotides read TGCGCCAGCAGCTTTAGAACGAAACAGACCGGGGAGCTGTTTTTT. Its translation is CASSFRTKQTGELFF.